The 23 T cell receptor beta chains in this list originate from one sample, sequenced in a study of beta chain features in type 1 diabetes. General study findings and limits: Within each of all four CD4+ subsets, Type 1 diabetes patients had TCRB CDR3s that were moderately but significantly shorter.

The antigens these receptors bind are not known. Investigators reverse transcribed all isolated RNA, so they sequenced expressed TCRB transcripts. Sequencing was performed with immunoSEQ multiplex PCR; in TCRdb, only in-frame clones are kept and a portion is missing. The table has approximately 170,000 clones, about 7.9% seen once. Input material: central memory CD4+ T cells from blood. Receptors were obtained from a young man with type 1 diabetes.

Only a few counts were recorded for this clone. The chain is built from TRBV28 and TRBJ1-6; perhaps TRBD1 as D (5 bases). Germline lookup yields CDR1 MDHEN and CDR2 SYDVKM. The CDR3 is made up of 14 amino acids. The germline V and J ends were trimmed by 6 bases and 5 bases, with 11 bases remaining between them. In DNA, the CDR3 is TGTGCCAGCAGGAGGGGAGGGAATAATTCACCCCTCCACTTT. Its translation: CASRRGGNNSPLHF.

This clone appeared a few times. The chain carries TRBV5-1 and TRBJ2-7; D might be TRBD1 (7 bases). The CDR3 is 14 amino acids. V was pared by 4 bases and J by 6 bases, with 17 bases between. Germline V lookup: CDR1 SGHRS, CDR2 YFSETQ. This CDR3 reads CASSHGQEGIEQYF. CDR3 nucleotide sequence: TGCGCCAGCAGCCACGGACAGGAGGGAATCGAGCAGTACTTC.

This clone was observed a handful of times. The chain joins TRBV18 to TRBJ2-3, with 7 bases aligning to TRBD2. The CDR3 totals 15 residues. J was trimmed by 5 bases and V by 3 bases; bases with no gene match: 8. Germline loops: CDR1 KGHSH, CDR2 LQKENI. This chain's CDR3 is CASSPTVVAGDTQYF. CDR3 in DNA: TGTGCCAGCTCACCGACCGTGGTAGCGGGAGATACGCAGTATTTT.

The V and J genes are TRBV30 and TRBJ1-4; 8 bases agree with TRBD1. The CDR3 length is 14 residues. The V and J ends lost 5 bases and 5 bases, in that order; junction bases with no gene match: 7. Germline CDR1 and CDR2: GTSNPN and SVGIG (reference sequence). CDR3 in DNA: TGTGCCTGGGGCCCCTCAGGGGGCAATGAAAAACTGTTTTTT. Amino acid sequence: CAWGPSGGNEKLFF.

This clone was seen more than once but under ten times. The V and J genes are TRBV14 and TRBJ2-5, with no clear D. V was cut by 0 bases and J by 4 bases, with 12 bases left in between. The CDR3 is made up of 15 amino acids. The V gene's germline CDR1 is SGHDN and CDR2 FVKESK. CDR3 in DNA: TGTGCCAGCAGCCAAGATATAGGCAGGCCAGAGACCCAGTACTTC. This encodes CASSQDIGRPETQYF.

This clone was found a few times. J is TRBJ1-5 and V is TRBV2, with a tentative D call TRBD1 (6 bases). Per germline, CDR1 SNHLY and CDR2 FYNNEI. The germline V and J ends were trimmed by 6 bases and 1 base, with 13 bases remaining between them. This CDR3 has 15 amino acids. The CDR3 bases are TGTGCCAGCAGGTCCCAGGGGCAGAGCAATCAGCCCCAGCATTTT. Amino acid sequence: CASRSQGQSNQPQHF.

This clone was counted only a few times. The chain recombines TRBV4-2 with TRBJ1-4; TRBD1 aligns across 7 bases. CDR3 size: 16 residues. The V and J ends lost 4 bases and 5 bases, in that order; junction bases with no gene match: 10. Germline assignment: CDR1 LGHNA and CDR2 YNFKEQ. CDR3 loop: CASSRLQGQLNEKLFF. In DNA form, the CDR3 reads TGTGCCAGCAGCCGCCTCCAGGGACAGCTGAATGAAAAACTGTTTTTT.

The table lists this clone with a few counts. The rearrangement uses TRBV7-9 and TRBJ2-1; 9 nucleotides align to TRBD2. CDR3 length: 17 amino acids. The germline V gene encodes CDR1 SEHNR and CDR2 FQNEAQ (reference sequence). Germline trimming cut 1 base from V and 3 bases from J; bases unmatched to any gene: 7. Here the CDR3 DNA reads TGTGCCAGCAGCTTAGTCGCGGCTAGCGGGAACTACAATGAGCAGTTCTTC. This encodes CASSLVAASGNYNEQFF.

This chain joins TRBV5-1 and TRBJ2-3; 7 positions agree with TRBD2. CDR1 is SGHRS and CDR2 is YFSETQ in the germline V gene. V dropped 4 bases and J dropped 5; count of bases not matched to a gene: 7. The CDR3 is 14 residues long. CDR3 sequence: CASSHTQREDTQYF. CDR3 bases: TGCGCCAGCAGCCACACCCAGCGGGAAGATACGCAGTATTTT.

This clone was counted only a few times. Different DNA sequences within this sample yield the same CDR3. This CDR3 is CASSPNTDTQYF. The CDR3 nucleotides read TGTGCCAGCAGCCCTAACACAGATACGCAGTATTTT. The chain uses TRBV7-6 and TRBJ2-3; D gene ambiguous. The CDR3 runs 12 residues. Germline CDR1 reads SGHVS; CDR2 reads FNYEAQ. Trimming shortened V by 5 bases and J by 2 bases, and 5 bases separated the two germline ends.

This clone showed up just a few times. This chain joins TRBV2 and TRBJ1-2; 7 nucleotides line up with TRBD1. CDR3 length: 15 residues. Germline CDR1 and CDR2: SNHLY and FYNNEI. The J segment lost 8 bases and the V segment lost 0 bases, leaving 9 bases of the junction unmatched. CDR3 sequence: CASSEALGRGKGYTF. DNA of the CDR3: TGTGCCAGCAGTGAAGCGCTTGGCAGGGGGAAGGGCTACACCTTC.

The chain uses TRBV7-2 and TRBJ2-7; 9 bases align to TRBD1. The CDR3 runs 15 residues. Germline V gene sequence: CDR1 SGHTA, CDR2 FQGNSA. V shed 5 bases, J shed 3 bases, and the junction held 8 bases outside the gene matches. CDR3 in amino acids: CASSQRQGQGYEQYF. CDR3 nucleotides: TGTGCCAGCAGCCAACGACAGGGACAGGGCTACGAGCAGTACTTC.

This clone has just a few counts. CDR3 amino acids: CSVEDEGQGARGYTF. Written as DNA, the CDR3 is TGCAGCGTTGAAGATGAGGGGCAGGGGGCCCGTGGCTACACCTTC. J is TRBJ1-2 and V is TRBV29-1, with 8 bases fitting TRBD1. V was pared by 0 bases and J by 7 bases, with 10 bases of the junction left unmatched. The CDR3 runs 15 residues. Germline values: CDR1 SQVTM, CDR2 ANQGSEA.

This chain connects TRBV28 to TRBJ2-5, with D possibly TRBD2 on 7 matching bases. CDR3 size: 14 residues. Germline loops: CDR1 MDHEN, CDR2 SYDVKM. With 11 bases removed from V and 4 bases from J, the gap between germline ends came to 20 bases. The CDR3 coding sequence is TGTGCCCCCGGGGGGCGGGACTTAGGAGAGACCCAGTACTTC. Amino acid sequence: CAPGGRDLGETQYF.

This clone was seen more than once but under ten times. The DNA for the CDR3 is TGCGCCAGCAGCCAACGCCTAGGGGTGAACACTGAAGCTTTCTTT. Protein: CASSQRLGVNTEAFF. The chain joins TRBV4-1 to TRBJ1-1, with a weak D call TRBD1 (5 bases). CDR1 and CDR2 (germline): MGHRA, YSYEKL. The CDR3 has 15 residues. V lost 2 bases and J 0 bases, leaving 10 bases between the germline ends.

The chain has TRBV2 and TRBJ2-3, with TRBD2 matching 7 bases. This CDR3 has 15 residues. Germline V gene data show CDR1 as SNHLY and CDR2 as FYNNEI. The V segment lost 6 bases and the J segment 5 bases; nucleotides outside the gene matches: 11. CDR3 loop: CASSSRAGAGDTQYF. CDR3 sequence (DNA): TGTGCCAGCAGCTCCCGCGCGGGAGCGGGAGATACGCAGTATTTT.

This clone was seen only a few times. The chain is built from TRBV28 and TRBJ1-2; D perhaps matches TRBD1 (6 bases). The germline gives CDR1 MDHEN, CDR2 SYDVKM. V lost 4 bases, J lost 6 bases, and 12 bases lay in between. The CDR3 spans 13 residues. The CDR3 loop is CASSYRDTDGYTF. DNA of the CDR3: TGTGCCAGCAGTTACAGGGATACCGATGGCTACACCTTC.

V is TRBV7-9 and J is TRBJ2-1; 12 nucleotides line up with TRBD2. The CDR3 has 18 amino acids. The V gene's germline CDR1 is SEHNR and CDR2 FQNEAQ (reference sequence). V gave up 1 base and J gave up 3 bases; unmatched junction bases: 7. DNA for the CDR3: TGTGCCAGCAGCTTAGTAGGACTAGCGGGGACCCTCTACAATGAGCAGTTCTTC. Protein: CASSLVGLAGTLYNEQFF.

This clone was counted between two and nine times. V gene TRBV4-1 combines with J gene TRBJ2-1; 12 bases are a match to TRBD2. Trimming took 2 bases from V and 9 from J; bases not matched to a gene: 5. Germline loops: CDR1 MGHRA, CDR2 YSYEKL. This CDR3 contains 15 residues. The CDR3 DNA reads TGCGCCAGCAGCCAACCGACTAGCGGGAGAGGTGAGCAGTTCTTC. Its translation is CASSQPTSGRGEQFF.

This clone has only a few counts. This chain connects TRBV30 to TRBJ2-1; 14 bases agree with TRBD2. Germline V gene lookup returns CDR1 GTSNPN and CDR2 SVGIG (reference sequence). The CDR3 totals 12 residues. The ends lost 7 bases at V and 9 bases at J; junction bases unmatched: 2. CDR3 in DNA: TGTGCCTCGACTAGCGGGAGGGCTGAGCAGTTCTTC. Translated: CASTSGRAEQFF.

The chain links TRBV2 to TRBJ2-1; D might be TRBD1 (6 bases). The CDR3 is 14 residues long. Germline V lookup: CDR1 SNHLY, CDR2 FYNNEI. V lost 8 bases and J lost 0, with 11 bases in between. This CDR3 is CASSWTVSYNEQFF. CDR3 nucleotide sequence: TGTGCCAGCTCCTGGACAGTCTCCTACAATGAGCAGTTCTTC. The whole variable domain, filled in from reference TRBV2 and TRBJ2-1, reads EPEVTQTPSHQVTQMGQEVILRCVPISNHLYFYWYRQILGQKVEFLVSFYNNEISEKSEIFDDQFSVERPDGSNFTLKIRSTKLEDSAMYFCASSWTVSYNEQFFGPGTRLTVL.

The genes are TRBV28 and TRBJ1-1; D is unclear. The CDR3 has 11 amino acids. The V gene's germline CDR1 is MDHEN and CDR2 SYDVKM. V lost 3 bases and J 6 bases, leaving 5 bases between the germline ends. The CDR3 DNA is TGTGCCAGCAGTTTCGAGGCTGAAGCTTTCTTT. Translated: CASSFEAEAFF. The entire variable domain, with the rest obtained from reference TRBV28 and TRBJ1-1, is as follows: DVKVTQSSRYLVKRTGEKVFLECVQDMDHENMFWYRQDPGLGLRLIYFSYDVKMKEKGDIPEGYSVSREKKERFSLILESASTNQTSMYLCASSFEAEAFFGQGTRLTVV.

The chain is built from TRBV6-1 and TRBJ2-6; D gene unclear. V dropped 5 bases and J dropped 0 bases, with 8 bases sitting between them. The germline V gene has CDR1 MNHNS and CDR2 SASEGT. The CDR3 runs 15 residues. DNA for the CDR3: TGTGCCAGCAGTTTACAGCTCTCTGGGGCCAACGTCCTGACTTTC. This codes for CASSLQLSGANVLTF.